Below are 21 T cell receptor beta chains sequenced from a single sample in a study of cytotoxic CD8 clonotypes in ibrutinib-treated CLL listed by TCRdb under 2021. Libraries came from the immunoSEQ multiplex PCR assay. As stored in TCRdb, this immuneACCESS dataset retains in-frame rearrangements with V and J assigned. A fraction of the clones does not appear; measured against another copy, unresolved V genes explain less than half of the discrepancy, and the remainder lacks a known reason. Here the sample has just over 200,000 clones; more than 65% occur a single time. The biggest ten clones account for 5.5% to 7% of the sample. The time point label of this sample denotes: approximately eleven months on ibrutinib. The input for sequencing was PBMCs, taken after 12 months of ibrutinib treatment. These receptors were taken from a human donor with chronic lymphocytic leukemia.

Here the CDR3 DNA reads TGTGCCAGCCGTTTCGAGGGTGTGGGGTATGGCTACACCTTC. It encodes CASRFEGVGYGYTF. The rearrangement joins TRBV6-6 to TRBJ1-2; D is ambiguous. The CDR3 runs 14 residues. The V gene lost 8 bases and the J gene lost 5 bases, with 18 bases spanning the gap. Germline V gene lookup returns CDR1 MNHNY and CDR2 SVGAGI (reference sequence).

Remarks on this clone: A junction boundary mismatches the germline segment, possibly from a read error. This chain joins TRBV28 and TRBJ1-5; D might be TRBD1 (6 bases). Germline assignment: CDR1 MDHEN and CDR2 SYDVKM. There are 12 residues in the CDR3. The CDR3 spells CVSSEGDQPQHF. In DNA, the CDR3 is TGTGTCAGCAGCGAGGGGGATCAGCCCCAGCATTTT.

J is TRBJ2-2 and V is TRBV11-3; D may be TRBD2 (5 bases). The CDR3 extends over 14 amino acids. Germline V gives CDR1 SGHNT, CDR2 YENEEA. V gave up 6 bases and J gave up 0 bases, with 8 bases separating them. The CDR3 region is CASRADTNTGELFF. CDR3 bases: TGTGCCAGCAGAGCGGATACGAACACCGGGGAGCTGTTTTTT.

This chain uses TRBV18 with TRBJ2-3; 10 nucleotides agree with TRBD2. Germline V gene sequence: CDR1 KGHSH, CDR2 LQKENI. The CDR3 is 14 residues long. J lost 7 bases, V lost 3 bases, and 4 bases had no gene match. The CDR3 sequence: CASSPELAGNTQYF. The CDR3 nucleotides are TGTGCCAGCTCACCCGAACTAGCGGGAAATACGCAGTATTTT.

Concerning this clone itself: The sample has other DNA sequences that encode this CDR3 too. In DNA, the CDR3 is TGTGCCAGCAGTGGGTCCGGAGGGAGAGGTGTAGGAGAGACCCAGTACTTC. It yields the protein CASSGSGGRGVGETQYF. The V gene is TRBV2, the J gene TRBJ2-5, with D maybe TRBD2 (6 bases). Trimming removed 4 bases from V and 4 bases from J, with 22 bases in between. In germline, CDR1 is SNHLY, CDR2 FYNNEI. There are 17 residues in the CDR3. Looking up the rest from reference TRBV2 and TRBJ2-5 gives the full variable domain: EPEVTQTPSHQVTQMGQEVILRCVPISNHLYFYWYRQILGQKVEFLVSFYNNEISEKSEIFDDQFSVERPDGSNFTLKIRSTKLEDSAMYFCASSGSGGRGVGETQYFGPGTRLLVL.

The chain recombines TRBV18 with TRBJ1-1, with D hard to call. The ends were cut back, 3 bases at V and 10 bases at J, with 18 bases in the middle. CDR1 and CDR2 from the germline V gene are KGHSH and LQKENI. The CDR3 covers 14 residues. The CDR3 nucleotides are TGTGCCAGCTCACCCCAGGACGGATTGGTGGGAGCTTTCTTT. Encoded protein: CASSPQDGLVGAFF.

This clone was counted a few times. This sequence joins TRBV9 and TRBJ2-7; either TRBD1 or TRBD2 may fit D (5 bases each). V lost 3 bases and J lost 2, with 9 bases in between. CDR1 SGDLS and CDR2 YYNGEE come from the germline V gene. The CDR3 extends over 13 amino acids. The CDR3 region has the DNA TGTGCCAGCAGCGGGGACCCAGCCTACGAGCAGTACTTC. This translates into CASSGDPAYEQYF.

The J gene is TRBJ2-3, the V gene TRBV5-1; TRBD2 aligns across 7 bases. CDR1 is SGHRS, CDR2 YFSETQ, per germline. The CDR3 length is 15 residues. V gave up 5 bases and J gave up 4 bases; unmatched junction bases: 10. The CDR3 sequence: CASRPREGGSDTQYF. CDR3 nucleotide sequence: TGCGCCAGCAGGCCGAGGGAGGGCGGGTCAGATACGCAGTATTTT.

The chain is built from TRBV5-6 and TRBJ1-5; D may be TRBD1 (6 bases). The CDR3 is 14 amino acids. Per germline, CDR1 SGHDT and CDR2 YYEEEE. Trimming cost V 1 base and J 5 bases, with 10 bases left between them. CDR3 amino acids: CASSLFRGDQPQHF. The CDR3, as DNA: TGTGCCAGCAGCTTGTTCAGGGGAGATCAGCCCCAGCATTTT.

V and J are TRBV9 and TRBJ2-7; possibly TRBD1 for D (5 bases). The CDR3 is 14 residues long. Germline V gives CDR1 SGDLS, CDR2 YYNGEE. The V and J ends lost 3 bases and 3 bases respectively, with 13 bases between them. CDR3 sequence: CASSANRNNYEQYF. CDR3 coding DNA: TGTGCCAGCAGCGCCAACAGGAATAACTACGAGCAGTACTTC.

This clone turned up a few times. The chain has TRBV9 and TRBJ1-1, with D uncertain. Germline CDR1 and CDR2: SGDLS and YYNGEE. The ends were cut back, 4 bases at V and 5 bases at J, with 12 bases in the middle. The CDR3 contains 13 residues. CDR3 loop: CASSSRLGTEAFF. CDR3 sequence (DNA): TGTGCCAGCAGCTCCCGACTGGGAACTGAAGCTTTCTTT.

The chain joins TRBV19 to TRBJ1-6; 8 bases align to TRBD1. Germline CDR1 LNHDA, CDR2 SQIVND (reference sequence). The J segment lost 11 bases and the V segment lost 1 base, leaving 7 bases of the junction unmatched. The CDR3 sequence is 15 residues long. CDR3 in amino acids: CASSIVPDRGPPLHF. The CDR3 DNA follows: TGTGCCAGTAGTATAGTCCCTGACAGGGGACCACCCCTCCACTTT.

V usage is TRBV6-6 and J usage is TRBJ1-5, with a possible D match to TRBD1 (5 bases). The CDR3 loop spans 14 amino acids. Trimming pared 2 bases from V and 4 bases from J, leaving 9 bases between. CDR1 is MNHNY, CDR2 SVGAGI, per germline (reference sequence). CDR3 region: CASSYAQGNQPQHF. Written as DNA, the CDR3 is TGTGCCAGCAGTTACGCTCAGGGTAATCAGCCCCAGCATTTT.

The chain recombines TRBV29-1 with TRBJ2-5, with no clear D. V lost 3 bases to trimming and J lost 5 bases, with 4 bases between them. The CDR3 extends over 10 amino acids. Per the germline V gene, CDR1 is SQVTM and CDR2 is ANQGSEA. CDR3 sequence (DNA): TGCAGCGTTGACGGCGAGACCCAGTACTTC. Translation gives CSVDGETQYF.

V gene TRBV27 combines with J gene TRBJ1-1; D not resolved. Germline CDR1 and CDR2: MNHEY and SMNVEV (reference sequence). V shed 2 bases and J shed 5 bases, with 12 bases lying between them. CDR3 length: 14 amino acids. The CDR3 spells CASSLRRVGTEAFF. The CDR3 region has the DNA TGTGCCAGCAGTTTACGTCGGGTAGGAACTGAAGCTTTCTTT.

This chain links TRBV2 with TRBJ1-2, with D possibly matching TRBD1 (6 bases). CDR1 is SNHLY and CDR2 is FYNNEI in the germline V gene. The CDR3 loop spans 13 amino acids. V gave up 6 bases and J gave up 7 bases, with 15 bases separating them. The CDR3 region has the DNA TGTGCCAGCAGCCCCACAGGGTTGGCTGGCTACACCTTC. Translation: CASSPTGLAGYTF. Drawing the rest from reference TRBV2 and TRBJ1-2, the complete variable domain is EPEVTQTPSHQVTQMGQEVILRCVPISNHLYFYWYRQILGQKVEFLVSFYNNEISEKSEIFDDQFSVERPDGSNFTLKIRSTKLEDSAMYFCASSPTGLAGYTFGSGTRLTVV.

The chain links TRBV4-3 to TRBJ1-3; D is unclear. The CDR3 runs to 16 residues. Per the germline V gene, CDR1 is LGHNA and CDR2 is YSLEER. V was pared by 0 bases and J by 2 bases, with 11 bases between. The CDR3 loop reads CASSQDANPTGNTIYF. In DNA form, the CDR3 reads TGCGCCAGCAGCCAAGATGCGAACCCCACTGGAAACACCATATATTTT.

V and J are TRBV19 and TRBJ2-7; the match to TRBD2 covers 8 bases. With 8 bases clipped from V and 2 bases from J, the junction kept 5 bases outside the gene matches. The CDR3 totals 13 residues. Looked up from germline, CDR1 is LNHDA and CDR2 is SQIVND (reference sequence). In DNA, the CDR3 is TGTGCCAGTGGGATAGCGGGGACCTACGAGCAGTACTTC. Protein sequence: CASGIAGTYEQYF.

The chain combines TRBV6-1 with TRBJ1-4; 9 bases are a match to TRBD1. The CDR3 is 14 amino acids. CDR1 MNHNS and CDR2 SASEGT come from the germline V gene. Unmatched junction bases numbered 6, after V lost 5 bases and J lost 8 bases. The CDR3 loop is CASSLKTGGEKLFF. CDR3 DNA: TGTGCCAGCAGTCTAAAGACAGGGGGAGAAAAACTGTTTTTT.

The CDR3 protein is CASSQGQGLGQPQHF. For the CDR3, the DNA is TGTGCCAGCAGCCAGGGACAGGGGCTGGGACAGCCCCAGCATTTT. The chain is built from TRBV9 and TRBJ1-5, with 10 bases fitting TRBD1. Germline CDR1 and CDR2: SGDLS and YYNGEE. CDR3 size: 15 residues. The V segment lost 4 bases and the J segment 7 bases; nucleotides outside the gene matches: 8.

The CDR3 spells CASSNGDSGNTIYF. The CDR3 DNA is TGCGCCAGCAGCAACGGGGACTCTGGAAACACCATATATTTT. The V and J genes are TRBV5-1 and TRBJ1-3; D gene unclear. CDR1 is SGHRS, CDR2 YFSETQ, per germline. V dropped 4 bases and J dropped 0 bases, with 8 bases sitting between them. The CDR3 sequence is 14 residues long.